Reported below is one T cell receptor (beta chain). This CDR3 contains 17 residues. V was shortened by 1 base and J by 5 bases, with 19 bases between the two germline ends. This entry is derived from a study of T cells in Graves' hyperthyroidism and ophthalmopathy. Amplified regions were TCR beta CDR3 sequences from RNA transcripts. The HTBI primer set was used in a first-round RT-PCR of the TCR CDR3. In TCRdb, the multiplex PCR reads were re-called with MiXCR into one record per CDR3 protein. In the table there are fewer than 450,000 distinct CDR3 sequences, 15% to 20% of which are singletons. Sample: blood. V is TRBV12-3 or TRBV12-4 and J is TRBJ2-3; weak D call: TRBD1 (6 bases). This TCR derives from a young woman with Graves' hyperthyroidism that later progressed to Graves' ophthalmopathy. In nucleotides, the CDR3 is TGTGCCAGCAGTTTAGTCCTCCGGGACAAGTTTGGAGATACGCAGTATTTT. It translates to CASSLVLRDKFGDTQYF.